This TCR beta chain was retrieved from a study of T cell responses to AZD1222 COVID-19 vaccine. Sequenced by immunoSEQ multiplex PCR; TCRdb stores in-frame clones only, minus some. Seen here are about 180,000 clones, about 93% observed once, and the top ten hold under 1.1%. Germline V gives CDR1 SGHNT, CDR2 YENEEA. There are 13 residues in the CDR3. The V end was cut by 3 bases, the J end by 12 bases, with 17 bases between. This TCR was sampled from an adult who received the MenACWY meningococcal vaccine as a control. The rearrangement uses TRBV11-3 and TRBJ1-1; D is undetermined. The starting material was peripheral blood, obtained 28 days after the second dose of the MenACWY control vaccine. CDR3 region: CASSLGRSSLTFF. DNA of the CDR3: TGTGCCAGCAGCTTGGGCAGATCTTCTCTGACTTTCTTT.